These 17 T cell receptor beta chains originate from one sample sequenced in a study of blood T cell repertoires in COVID-19. Profiled with immunoSEQ multiplex PCR; TCRdb holds only in-frame clones, not every one. The data hold about 230,000 clones, with 83% observed a single time. Sequencing was done on a sample of peripheral blood. Receptor source: a woman between 50 and 59 years old with acute or convalescent COVID-19.

The chain uses TRBV6-4 and TRBJ1-2; perhaps TRBD1 as D (6 bases). Trimming removed 3 bases at V and 0 bases at J, with 11 bases between. In germline, CDR1 is MRHNA, CDR2 SNTAGT. This CDR3 is 15 amino acids long. The CDR3 region has the DNA TGTGCCAGCAGTGAGGAGACAGGCCCTAACTATGGCTACACCTTC. Encoded protein: CASSEETGPNYGYTF.

The chain employs TRBV10-1 and TRBJ2-3; possibly TRBD2 for D (6 bases). V dropped 6 bases and J dropped 5 bases, with 15 bases sitting between them. The germline CDR1 and CDR2 sequences are WNHNN and SYGVQD (reference sequence). The CDR3 runs 14 residues. The DNA for the CDR3 is TGCGCCAGCAGCCGGGACTCCCGGAGAGATACGCAGTATTTT. Protein sequence: CASSRDSRRDTQYF.

The V call is TRBV10-3, the J call TRBJ1-2; TRBD1 might be the D (5 bases). The CDR3 consists of 15 residues. Germline CDR1 reads ENHRY; CDR2 reads SYGVKD. V lost 4 bases and J 1 base, leaving 13 bases between the germline ends. DNA for the CDR3: TGTGCCATCAGTGGCGGGGCAGGGAATAACTATGGCTACACCTTC. Amino acid sequence: CAISGGAGNNYGYTF.

The rearrangement uses TRBV7-8 and TRBJ2-7, with 8 bases matching TRBD1. CDR3 length: 14 amino acids. Trimming removed 3 bases from V and 2 bases from J; junction bases left unmatched: 3. The germline gives CDR1 SGHVS, CDR2 FQNEAQ. CDR3: CASSLETGAYEQYF. CDR3 nucleotides: TGTGCCAGCAGCTTGGAGACAGGGGCCTACGAGCAGTACTTC.

This chain uses TRBV4-2 with TRBJ2-5, with D tentatively TRBD1 (6 bases). This CDR3 comprises 17 residues. Germline loops: CDR1 LGHNA, CDR2 YNFKEQ. Trimming removed 1 base from V and 5 bases from J, with 20 bases in between. The CDR3 nucleotides read TGTGCCAGCAGCCAAGTATTCGGCCAGGGGCAGGGGGAGACCCAGTACTTC. Translated: CASSQVFGQGQGETQYF.

The J gene is TRBJ2-5, the V gene TRBV20-1, with D perhaps matching TRBD1 (5 bases). This CDR3 has 11 residues. The V gene lost 3 bases and the J gene lost 6 bases, with 8 bases spanning the gap. In germline, CDR1 is DFQATT, CDR2 SNEGSKA (reference sequence). The CDR3 DNA sequence: TGCAGTGCTAGGGACAAACAGACCCAGTACTTC. Its protein product is CSARDKQTQYF.

The chain couples TRBV28 to TRBJ2-7; TRBD2 aligns across 15 bases. This CDR3 is built from 16 residues. V gave up 5 bases and J gave up 3 bases; unmatched junction bases: 5. Germline V gene sequence: CDR1 MDHEN, CDR2 SYDVKM. The CDR3 DNA reads as TGTGCCAGCAGTCCACCGGGACTAGCGGGAGGCTACGAGCAGTACTTC. Amino acid sequence: CASSPPGLAGGYEQYF.

The chain employs TRBV19 and TRBJ1-4; a weak D match, TRBD1 (5 bases). In germline, CDR1 is LNHDA, CDR2 SQIVND (reference sequence). The CDR3 runs to 15 residues. Trimming removed 10 bases from V and 0 bases from J, with 15 bases in between. In DNA form, the CDR3 reads TGTGCCACCACCCTCTCGGGGGCAACTAATGAAAAACTGTTTTTT. Translation gives CATTLSGATNEKLFF.

The chain has TRBV7-6 and TRBJ2-1, with TRBD1 matching over 7 bases. CDR3 size: 15 residues. CDR1 and CDR2 from the germline V gene are SGHVS and FNYEAQ. V shed 1 base, J shed 9 bases, and the junction held 9 bases outside the gene matches. The CDR3 nucleotides read TGTGCCAGCAGCTTAGTAGGGGGCCCCGTGGCTGAGCAGTTCTTC. Encoded protein: CASSLVGGPVAEQFF. Using reference TRBV7-6 and TRBJ2-1 for the parts outside the CDR3, the full variable domain is GAGVSQSPRYKVTKRGQDVALRCDPISGHVSLYWYRQALGQGPEFLTYFNYEAQQDKSGLPNDRFSAERPEGSISTLTIQRTEQRDSAMYRCASSLVGGPVAEQFFGPGTRLTVL.

This rearrangement joins TRBV7-2 to TRBJ2-2, with 8 bases identical to TRBD1. V lost 5 bases to trimming and J lost 7 bases; unmatched junction nucleotides: 6. The CDR3 has 14 residues. Per germline, CDR1 SGHTA and CDR2 FQGNSA. In nucleotides, the CDR3 is TGTGCCAGCAGCCCTCAGGGGGCGATCGGGGAGCTGTTTTTT. Residues: CASSPQGAIGELFF.

The genes are TRBV7-2 and TRBJ2-7; possibly TRBD1 for D (6 bases). The CDR3 extends over 15 amino acids. The germline V gene encodes CDR1 SGHTA and CDR2 FQGNSA. The ends were cut back, 5 bases at V and 2 bases at J, with 16 bases in the middle. DNA of the CDR3: TGTGCCAGCAGCGCTACAGGGAGAGGGACCTACGAGCAGTACTTC. This translates into CASSATGRGTYEQYF.

CDR3 loop: CSATHNLEQYF. The DNA of the CDR3 is TGCAGTGCTACACATAACCTCGAGCAGTACTTC. This rearrangement joins TRBV20-1 to TRBJ2-7; D gene unclear. This CDR3 spans 11 amino acids. Germline-derived CDR1 and CDR2 are DFQATT and SNEGSKA (reference sequence). With 4 bases removed from V and 6 bases from J, the gap between germline ends came to 10 bases.

V is TRBV6-6 and J is TRBJ2-7; D unclear. Germline CDR1 is MNHNY and CDR2 is SVGAGI (reference sequence). V was trimmed by 3 bases and J by 6 bases, leaving 6 bases between them. CDR3 length: 11 residues. The CDR3 loop reads CASSYSSEQYF. The CDR3 nucleotides read TGTGCCAGCAGTTATTCCAGCGAGCAGTACTTC.

The rearrangement joins TRBV27 to TRBJ1-6; D is uncertain. Germline V CDR1 and CDR2: MNHEY, SMNVEV (reference sequence). This CDR3 contains 14 residues. Trimming took off 5 bases at V and 12 bases at J, with 17 bases between the two ends. CDR3 sequence reads: CASSLRGGFRPLHF. CDR3 nucleotides: TGTGCCAGCAGTCTTCGCGGAGGGTTTAGACCCCTCCACTTT.

The gene calls are TRBV15 and TRBJ2-3, with D possibly matching TRBD2 (5 bases). The CDR3 has 17 residues. V lost 0 bases to trimming and J lost 7 bases, with 20 bases between them. CDR1 and CDR2 (germline): LNHNV, YYDKDF (reference sequence). The CDR3 loop is CATSRDREGEGSYTQYF. Here the CDR3 DNA reads TGTGCCACCAGCAGAGATCGTGAGGGAGAAGGCTCCTATACGCAGTATTTT. The full variable domain, rest sourced from reference TRBV15 and TRBJ2-3, is DAMVIQNPRYQVTQFGKPVTLSCSQTLNHNVMYWYQQKSSQAPKLLFHYYDKDFNNEADTPDNFQSRRPNTSFCFLDIRSPGLGDTAMYLCATSRDREGEGSYTQYFGPGTRLTVL.

V usage is TRBV5-5 and J usage is TRBJ1-1, with D perhaps TRBD1 (5 bases). The CDR3 is 14 amino acids. The germline V gene encodes CDR1 SGHKS and CDR2 YYEKEE (reference sequence). Trimming removed 5 bases from V and 0 bases from J, with 11 bases in between. Here the CDR3 reads CASSLQGVNTEAFF. CDR3 coding DNA: TGTGCCAGCAGTCTCCAGGGCGTGAACACTGAAGCTTTCTTT.

This clone appeared a single time. The rearrangement links TRBV10-3 to TRBJ2-7, with D perhaps TRBD1 (6 bases). This CDR3 comprises 14 residues. From germline, CDR1 is ENHRY and CDR2 SYGVKD. V dropped 7 bases and J dropped 7 bases, with 20 bases sitting between them. The CDR3 coding sequence is TGTGCCATCACACCTGACGGACAGCCCTGGGAGCAGTACTTC. Its protein is CAITPDGQPWEQYF.